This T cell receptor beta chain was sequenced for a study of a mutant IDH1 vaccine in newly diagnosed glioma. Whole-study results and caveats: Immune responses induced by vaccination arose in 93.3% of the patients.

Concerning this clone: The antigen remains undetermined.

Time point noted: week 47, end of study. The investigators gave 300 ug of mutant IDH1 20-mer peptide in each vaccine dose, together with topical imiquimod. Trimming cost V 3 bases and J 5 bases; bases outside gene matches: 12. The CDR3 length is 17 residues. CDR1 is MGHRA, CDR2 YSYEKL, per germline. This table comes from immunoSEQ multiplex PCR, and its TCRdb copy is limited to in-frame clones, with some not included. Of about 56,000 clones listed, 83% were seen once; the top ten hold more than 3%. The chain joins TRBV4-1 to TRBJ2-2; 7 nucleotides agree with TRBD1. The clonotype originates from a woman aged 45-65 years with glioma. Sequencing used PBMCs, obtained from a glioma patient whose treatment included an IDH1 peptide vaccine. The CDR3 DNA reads TGCGCCAGCAGCCAGGATCCAGGGGGACAGTTAACCGGGGAGCTGTTTTTT. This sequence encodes CASSQDPGGQLTGELFF.